This TCR beta chain is drawn from a study of blood T cell repertoires in COVID-19. The overall study: Samples taken during acute and convalescent COVID-19 were collected in the United States, Italy and Spain.

The germline gives CDR1 KGHSH, CDR2 LQKENI. The CDR3 has 14 residues. After removal of 8 bases from V and 11 bases from J, the junction contained 16 bases not matched to a gene. In the study's own analysis: How many nucleated cells were present was estimated from reference gene primer amplification. Assay: immunoSEQ multiplex PCR; the TCRdb copy retains only in-frame clones and omits some. V, J and clone size were drawn from that table, and D and trimming were deduced from the DNA. Seen here are some 320,000 clones, approximately 90% observed once, and the top ten hold approximately 7%. The sequenced sample consisted of peripheral blood. V usage is TRBV18 and J usage is TRBJ1-1; 8 nucleotides agree with TRBD1. This clonotype originated in a woman in her 30s who had recovered from COVID-19. In DNA, the CDR3 is TGTGCCAGCACCAAAGGACAGGGTCGAATGCTGGCTTTCTTT. This sequence encodes CASTKGQGRMLAFF.